The rows below give T cell receptor beta chains drawn from one sample of a study of early T cells in non-severe SARS-CoV-2 infection. MiXCR, applied by TCRdb to the 5' RACE reads, yields one record per CDR3 protein. This repertoire shows tens of thousands of distinct CDR3 sequences, 12% found once; its top ten account for approximately 2.5%. This sample comprised whole blood, obtained at baseline. The receptors originated from an adult who was a healthcare worker with PCR-confirmed SARS-CoV-2 infection or an uninfected control (not recorded which). The CDR3 runs from the conserved cysteine through the conserved F or W. The D gene is left open where the match is weak. Clone size, where shown, is once, few, many, or a class for clones that have expanded.

cdr3_nt: TGTGCTAGTGGTTTGGTACTGAGACAGGGCCATGAGCAGTTCTTC; cdr3_aa: CASGLVLRQGHEQFF; d_call: TRBD1; v_call: TRBV12-5; clone_size: few; j_call: TRBJ2-1
cdr3_nt: TGTGCCAGCAGTGTCTGGGGAGGGATCGATACGCAGTATTTT; cdr3_aa: CASSVWGGIDTQYF; d_call: TRBD2; v_call: TRBV2; clone_size: NA; j_call: TRBJ2-3
cdr3_nt: TGTGCCAGCAGTGCCACGGGACACGGAGCCACAGATACGCAGTATTTT; cdr3_aa: CASSATGHGATDTQYF; d_call: NA; v_call: TRBV6-1; clone_size: few; j_call: TRBJ2-3
cdr3_nt: TGCAGTGCTAGAGATTCAAGGACATCCTATCGGCCCCAGCATTTT; cdr3_aa: CSARDSRTSYRPQHF; d_call: NA; v_call: TRBV20-1; clone_size: many; j_call: TRBJ1-5
cdr3_nt: TGTGCCAGCAGCCGCCGAGGGGCCGAGCAGTACTTC; cdr3_aa: CASSRRGAEQYF; d_call: NA; v_call: TRBV3-1; clone_size: NA; j_call: TRBJ2-7
cdr3_nt: TGTGCCACCAGTGAGTCGAGGGACATGGTAACCCAGTACTTC; cdr3_aa: CATSESRDMVTQYF; d_call: NA; v_call: TRBV24-1; clone_size: many; j_call: TRBJ2-5
cdr3_nt: TGTGCCAGCTCTTCGATGATTGACGGGGAGCTGTTTTTT; cdr3_aa: CASSSMIDGELFF; d_call: NA; v_call: TRBV18; clone_size: NA; j_call: TRBJ2-2
cdr3_nt: TGCGCCAGCAGCCGGGACTTCTACGAGCAGTACTTC; cdr3_aa: CASSRDFYEQYF; d_call: NA; v_call: TRBV5-1; clone_size: few; j_call: TRBJ2-7
cdr3_nt: TGTGCCAGCAGTTCGACAGGCTTTCAGGGCTACACCTTC; cdr3_aa: CASSSTGFQGYTF; d_call: NA; v_call: TRBV6-5; clone_size: many; j_call: TRBJ1-2
cdr3_nt: TGTGCCAGCAGCGGGAGACTGGAACCGTACAATGAGCAGTTCTTC; cdr3_aa: CASSGRLEPYNEQFF; d_call: NA; v_call: TRBV5-6; clone_size: many; j_call: TRBJ2-1
cdr3_nt: TGTGCTAGTGGTCTGCTTCCTGATGGACAGGTCCTAAGGGGTACGCAGTATTTT; cdr3_aa: CASGLLPDGQVLRGTQYF; d_call: TRBD1; v_call: TRBV12-5; clone_size: many; j_call: TRBJ2-3
cdr3_nt: TGTGCCAGCAGCGCCGGGACAGACACTGAAGCTTTCTTT; cdr3_aa: CASSAGTDTEAFF; d_call: TRBD1; v_call: TRBV7-2; clone_size: many; j_call: TRBJ1-1
cdr3_nt: TGTGCCAGCAGCTTAGGGCAGGAATTCTCATTGGGGACTGAAGCTTTCTTT; cdr3_aa: CASSLGQEFSLGTEAFF; d_call: NA; v_call: TRBV7-9; clone_size: NA; j_call: TRBJ1-1
cdr3_nt: TGCAGTGCCCGAGAGATGGGGACTAGCGGCTACAATGAGCAGTTCTTC; cdr3_aa: CSAREMGTSGYNEQFF; d_call: TRBD2; v_call: TRBV20-1; clone_size: NA; j_call: TRBJ2-1
cdr3_nt: TGTGCCAGCAGCGACCCAAACACTGAAGCTTTCTTT; cdr3_aa: CASSDPNTEAFF; d_call: NA; v_call: TRBV7-3; clone_size: NA; j_call: TRBJ1-1
cdr3_nt: TGTGCCAGCAGCTTAGCGGTTGGTATGAGCAATCAGCCCCAGCATTTT; cdr3_aa: CASSLAVGMSNQPQHF; d_call: NA; v_call: TRBV7-9; clone_size: NA; j_call: TRBJ1-5
cdr3_nt: TGTGCCAGCAGTACCTCTAGCGCCTCAGATTACGAGCAGTACTTC; cdr3_aa: CASSTSSASDYEQYF; d_call: NA; v_call: TRBV28; clone_size: NA; j_call: TRBJ2-7
cdr3_nt: TGTGCCAGCAGACCTAGCGGGAGTTCCTACGAGCAGTACTTC; cdr3_aa: CASRPSGSSYEQYF; d_call: TRBD2; v_call: TRBV11-1; clone_size: few; j_call: TRBJ2-7
cdr3_nt: TGTGCCAGCAGCTCGGACAGGCCCTCCTATGGCTACACCTTC; cdr3_aa: CASSSDRPSYGYTF; d_call: TRBD1; v_call: TRBV7-9; clone_size: few; j_call: TRBJ1-2
cdr3_nt: TGTGCCAGCAGTTTGTTGGGACAGGGATTTAGGTATGAGCAGTTCTTC; cdr3_aa: CASSLLGQGFRYEQFF; d_call: TRBD1; v_call: TRBV28; clone_size: NA; j_call: TRBJ2-1
cdr3_nt: TGCAGTGCCCTAAAAGGCCACACTGAAGCTTTCTTT; cdr3_aa: CSALKGHTEAFF; d_call: NA; v_call: TRBV20-1; clone_size: many; j_call: TRBJ1-1
cdr3_nt: TGTGCCAGTATGATTTCGGGAGGCCACTACAATGAGCAGTTCTTC; cdr3_aa: CASMISGGHYNEQFF; d_call: TRBD2; v_call: TRBV19; clone_size: many; j_call: TRBJ2-1
cdr3_nt: TGCGCCAGCAGCCAAGAACGCGGTAGCCCTGACACCGGGGAGCTGTTTTTT; cdr3_aa: CASSQERGSPDTGELFF; d_call: NA; v_call: TRBV4-3; clone_size: few; j_call: TRBJ2-2
cdr3_nt: TGTGCCGGGACAGGGGCATTGAACACTGAAGCTTTCTTT; cdr3_aa: CAGTGALNTEAFF; d_call: TRBD1; v_call: TRBV28; clone_size: few; j_call: TRBJ1-1
cdr3_nt: TGTGCCAGCAGTTTAGTTAGCAGAGTAAACGAGCAGTACTTC; cdr3_aa: CASSLVSRVNEQYF; d_call: NA; v_call: TRBV28; clone_size: NA; j_call: TRBJ2-7
cdr3_nt: TGTGCCAGCAGCTCCCCGGGCCAAATGGGGAGATACGAGCAGTACTTC; cdr3_aa: CASSSPGQMGRYEQYF; d_call: NA; v_call: TRBV7-2; clone_size: NA; j_call: TRBJ2-7
cdr3_nt: TGTGCCAGCAGTTACCCTTCGCGGGAGGGCATTAGGGATGAGCAGTTCTTC; cdr3_aa: CASSYPSREGIRDEQFF; d_call: TRBD2; v_call: TRBV6-2/TRBV6-3; clone_size: many; j_call: TRBJ2-1
cdr3_nt: TGTGCCAGCCAACAGGTCGGGGGGCTATACGAGCAGTACTTC; cdr3_aa: CASQQVGGLYEQYF; d_call: NA; v_call: TRBV3-1; clone_size: few; j_call: TRBJ2-7
cdr3_nt: TGTGCCAGCTCAATACAGGGTCCCCGAACCTACGAGCAGTACTTC; cdr3_aa: CASSIQGPRTYEQYF; d_call: NA; v_call: TRBV18; clone_size: NA; j_call: TRBJ2-7
cdr3_nt: TGTGCCAGCAGCCAAACAGGGCGATATGGCTACACCTTC; cdr3_aa: CASSQTGRYGYTF; d_call: NA; v_call: TRBV14; clone_size: few; j_call: TRBJ1-2
cdr3_nt: TGTGCCAGCTCAAAATCTTCCGGGGCGTGGGAGACCCAGAACACCGGGGAGCTGTTTTTT; cdr3_aa: CASSKSSGAWETQNTGELFF; d_call: NA; v_call: TRBV18; clone_size: many; j_call: TRBJ2-2
cdr3_nt: TGTGCCAGTAGTAGGGAGACCGCGAACACCGGGGAGCTGTTTTTT; cdr3_aa: CASSRETANTGELFF; d_call: NA; v_call: TRBV19; clone_size: NA; j_call: TRBJ2-2
cdr3_nt: TGTGCCAGCAGCTTAGGGCGCAGCTCCTACGAGCAGTACTTC; cdr3_aa: CASSLGRSSYEQYF; d_call: NA; v_call: TRBV7-8; clone_size: many; j_call: TRBJ2-7
cdr3_nt: TGTGCCAGCAGCGGGGGGGGCGAGTTCTTC; cdr3_aa: CASSGGGEFF; d_call: TRBD2; v_call: TRBV28; clone_size: few; j_call: TRBJ2-1
cdr3_nt: TGCAGTGCTAAGGACAGGGTGGTGGGAAATTCACCCCTCCACTTT; cdr3_aa: CSAKDRVVGNSPLHF; d_call: TRBD1; v_call: TRBV20-1; clone_size: many; j_call: TRBJ1-6
cdr3_nt: TGTGCCAGCAGCCAAGATCAGGGCGGGAAGCAAGAGACCCAGTACTTC; cdr3_aa: CASSQDQGGKQETQYF; d_call: NA; v_call: TRBV4-2; clone_size: NA; j_call: TRBJ2-5
cdr3_nt: TGTGCCAGCTCACCACAAGGTTCATGGGGCGCGGGAGATACGCAGTATTTT; cdr3_aa: CASSPQGSWGAGDTQYF; d_call: NA; v_call: TRBV18; clone_size: NA; j_call: TRBJ2-3
cdr3_nt: TGTGCCAGCTCTGGGCCAGCCAGAGGGGATGAAACCCAGTACTTC; cdr3_aa: CASSGPARGDETQYF; d_call: NA; v_call: TRBV6-5; clone_size: few; j_call: TRBJ2-5
cdr3_nt: TGTGCCAGCAGCCCAGACGGACAAACGAACACCGGGGAGCTGTTTTTT; cdr3_aa: CASSPDGQTNTGELFF; d_call: NA; v_call: TRBV3-1; clone_size: many; j_call: TRBJ2-2
cdr3_nt: TGTGCCACCAGATCGGACAGTTACAATGAGCAGTTCTTC; cdr3_aa: CATRSDSYNEQFF; d_call: NA; v_call: TRBV24-1; clone_size: few; j_call: TRBJ2-1
cdr3_nt: TGCGCCAGCAGCCAAGTATCGGGGTACAGCACAGATACGCAGTATTTT; cdr3_aa: CASSQVSGYSTDTQYF; d_call: NA; v_call: TRBV4-3; clone_size: many; j_call: TRBJ2-3
cdr3_nt: TGCAGCGCCCGAGCAGGGGTCCAAGTTGAACAGTTCTTC; cdr3_aa: CSARAGVQVEQFF; d_call: NA; v_call: TRBV29-1; clone_size: few; j_call: TRBJ2-1
cdr3_nt: TGTGCCAGCAGCTCTACAGGGGTAGACACTGAAGCTTTCTTT; cdr3_aa: CASSSTGVDTEAFF; d_call: TRBD1; v_call: TRBV7-9; clone_size: many; j_call: TRBJ1-1
cdr3_nt: TGTGCCATCAGACGGACGGGGGGTGAAACAGATACGCAGTATTTT; cdr3_aa: CAIRRTGGETDTQYF; d_call: TRBD2; v_call: TRBV10-3; clone_size: few; j_call: TRBJ2-3
cdr3_nt: TGTGCCAGCTACGCCGAGCGTGGTAGAAATGACAAAAACATTCAGTACTTC; cdr3_aa: CASYAERGRNDKNIQYF; d_call: NA; v_call: TRBV6-2/TRBV6-3; clone_size: NA; j_call: TRBJ2-4
cdr3_nt: TGTGCCAGCAGATACACGAGGGTTCGACAGCCCCAGCATTTT; cdr3_aa: CASRYTRVRQPQHF; d_call: NA; v_call: TRBV6-2/TRBV6-3; clone_size: few; j_call: TRBJ1-5
cdr3_nt: TGTGCCAGCAGCTCCGGACAGGGGCCTGTCAATGAGCAGTTCTTC; cdr3_aa: CASSSGQGPVNEQFF; d_call: TRBD1; v_call: TRBV11-2; clone_size: once; j_call: TRBJ2-1
cdr3_nt: TGTGCCAGCAGTACAGCGGGAGAGCAGTTCTTC; cdr3_aa: CASSTAGEQFF; d_call: TRBD2; v_call: TRBV6-2/TRBV6-3; clone_size: once; j_call: TRBJ2-1
cdr3_nt: TGTGCCAGCAGCGACCGGACAGCCGGCTACAATGAGCAGTTCTTC; cdr3_aa: CASSDRTAGYNEQFF; d_call: NA; v_call: TRBV7-2; clone_size: NA; j_call: TRBJ2-1
cdr3_nt: TGCAGTGCTTCACGAAGGGACACCGAAAAACTGTTTTTT; cdr3_aa: CSASRRDTEKLFF; d_call: NA; v_call: TRBV20-1; clone_size: many; j_call: TRBJ1-4
cdr3_nt: TGTGCCAGCAGCTTATTCGCACCGGGGGCAGGTAATTCACCCCTCCACTTT; cdr3_aa: CASSLFAPGAGNSPLHF; d_call: NA; v_call: TRBV7-9; clone_size: NA; j_call: TRBJ1-6
cdr3_nt: TGTGCCAGCAGTCCTCTAGCGGTCCTAAAATTC; cdr3_aa: CASSPLAVLKF; d_call: TRBD2; v_call: TRBV2; clone_size: NA; j_call: TRBJ2-7
cdr3_nt: TGTGCCAGTAGTATGGACAGATCCGGGGCCAACGTCCTGACTTTC; cdr3_aa: CASSMDRSGANVLTF; d_call: NA; v_call: TRBV19; clone_size: NA; j_call: TRBJ2-6
cdr3_nt: TGTGCCAGCAGTTTGGCGCGGGGCCCCGGAGCGCCCCAGCATTTT; cdr3_aa: CASSLARGPGAPQHF; d_call: NA; v_call: TRBV28; clone_size: NA; j_call: TRBJ1-5
cdr3_nt: TGTGCCAGCAGCTTACGTCGGGCAGATACGCAGTATTTT; cdr3_aa: CASSLRRADTQYF; d_call: NA; v_call: TRBV7-8; clone_size: NA; j_call: TRBJ2-3